This is a list of T cell receptor beta chains from one sample in a study of blood T cell repertoires in COVID-19. Produced via immunoSEQ multiplex PCR; TCRdb's table is partial and in-frame only. The sample records roughly 310,000 clones, around nine tenths being singletons. Sample: PBMCs or T cells enriched from blood (not recorded which). All receptors derive from a man between 60 and 75 years old who had recovered from COVID-19. The CDR3 runs from the conserved cysteine through the conserved F or W. A D gene is named only where the DNA matches it firmly. Clone size, where shown, is once, few, many, or a class for clones that have expanded.

v_gene: TRBV5-1
j_gene: TRBJ2-7
abundance: .
d_gene: TRBD2
CDR3aa: CASSLVGVRGGNSYEQYF
CDR3nt: TGCGCCAGCAGCTTGGTGGGGGTGCGCGGGGGAAACTCCTACGAGCAGTACTTC

v_gene: TRBV19
j_gene: TRBJ2-7
abundance: .
d_gene: TRBD1
CDR3aa: CASSQTGAYEQYF
CDR3nt: TGTGCCAGTAGTCAGACAGGGGCCTACGAGCAGTACTTC

v_gene: TRBV7-6
j_gene: TRBJ1-1
abundance: few
d_gene: TRBD1
CDR3aa: CASSLQGSENTEAFF
CDR3nt: TGTGCCAGCAGCCTACAGGGGTCGGAGAACACTGAAGCTTTCTTT

v_gene: TRBV27
j_gene: TRBJ1-1
abundance: .
d_gene: TRBD1
CDR3aa: CASSLILDRENTEAFF
CDR3nt: TGTGCCAGCAGTTTAATTTTGGACAGGGAGAACACTGAAGCTTTCTTT

v_gene: TRBV13
j_gene: TRBJ2-1
abundance: .
d_gene: .
CDR3aa: CASSLGVADQGGHEQFF
CDR3nt: TGTGCCAGCAGCTTAGGGGTAGCCGATCAGGGGGGTCATGAGCAGTTCTTC

v_gene: TRBV7-9
j_gene: TRBJ1-2
abundance: .
d_gene: .
CDR3aa: CASSLAGQGLLELYGYTF
CDR3nt: TGTGCCAGCAGCTTAGCGGGGCAGGGGCTACTTGAACTCTATGGCTACACCTTC

v_gene: TRBV3-1/TRBV3-2
j_gene: TRBJ2-5
abundance: .
d_gene: .
CDR3aa: CASSPSGYQETQYF
CDR3nt: TGTGCCAGCAGCCCATCAGGATACCAAGAGACCCAGTACTTC

v_gene: TRBV9
j_gene: TRBJ2-1
abundance: .
d_gene: .
CDR3aa: CASSVAGGWNNEQFF
CDR3nt: TGTGCCAGCAGCGTAGCTGGGGGGTGGAACAATGAGCAGTTCTTC

v_gene: TRBV19
j_gene: TRBJ1-5
abundance: .
d_gene: TRBD1
CDR3aa: CASSTRTGTKYQPQHF
CDR3nt: TGTGCCAGTAGTACTCGGACAGGAACGAAATATCAGCCCCAGCATTTT

v_gene: TRBV7-9
j_gene: TRBJ2-1
abundance: .
d_gene: .
CDR3aa: CASSPQGGYNEQFF
CDR3nt: TGTGCCAGCAGCCCACAGGGGGGGTACAATGAGCAGTTCTTC

v_gene: TRBV5-1
j_gene: TRBJ2-3
abundance: .
d_gene: TRBD2
CDR3aa: CASSFGGDTDTQYF
CDR3nt: TGCGCCAGCAGCTTCGGGGGGGACACAGATACGCAGTATTTT

v_gene: TRBV7-9
j_gene: TRBJ1-4
abundance: once
d_gene: TRBD1
CDR3aa: CASSPPGGSEKLFF
CDR3nt: TGTGCCAGCAGCCCCCCAGGGGGCTCTGAAAAACTGTTTTTT

v_gene: TRBV24-1
j_gene: TRBJ2-1
abundance: .
d_gene: TRBD1
CDR3aa: CATSDLTGTGYNEQFF
CDR3nt: TGTGCCACCAGTGACCTAACCGGGACAGGGTACAATGAGCAGTTCTTC

v_gene: TRBV7-3
j_gene: TRBJ2-1
abundance: once
d_gene: TRBD2
CDR3aa: CASSLTLTSGYNEQFF
CDR3nt: TGTGCCAGCAGCTTAACTTTGACTAGCGGTTACAATGAGCAGTTCTTC

v_gene: TRBV11-3
j_gene: TRBJ2-7
abundance: .
d_gene: TRBD1
CDR3aa: CASSLGPGGGYEQYF
CDR3nt: TGTGCCAGCAGCTTAGGTCCAGGGGGCGGCTACGAGCAGTACTTC

v_gene: TRBV7-8
j_gene: TRBJ1-3
abundance: .
d_gene: .
CDR3aa: CASSSGRSSGNTIYF
CDR3nt: TGTGCCAGCAGCTCTGGGAGAAGCTCTGGAAACACCATATATTTT

v_gene: TRBV5-8
j_gene: TRBJ2-2
abundance: .
d_gene: TRBD2
CDR3aa: CASSLPTSDQLFF
CDR3nt: TGTGCCAGCAGCTTGCCCACTAGCGATCAGCTGTTTTTT

v_gene: TRBV6-5
j_gene: TRBJ1-1
abundance: .
d_gene: TRBD1
CDR3aa: CASSYHRGVTEAFF
CDR3nt: TGTGCCAGCAGTTACCACAGGGGAGTCACTGAAGCTTTCTTT

v_gene: TRBV5-1
j_gene: TRBJ1-2
abundance: .
d_gene: .
CDR3aa: CASSLGESNYGYTF
CDR3nt: TGCGCCAGCAGCTTGGGAGAGAGTAACTATGGCTACACCTTC

v_gene: TRBV19
j_gene: TRBJ1-5
abundance: .
d_gene: TRBD1
CDR3aa: CASSIDRGLSYQPQHF
CDR3nt: TGTGCCAGTAGTATTGACAGGGGCCTTTCTTATCAGCCCCAGCATTTT

v_gene: TRBV9
j_gene: TRBJ1-3
abundance: few
d_gene: TRBD1
CDR3aa: CASSGYRGSGNTIYF
CDR3nt: TGTGCCAGCAGCGGGTACAGGGGGAGTGGAAACACCATATATTTT

v_gene: TRBV27
j_gene: TRBJ1-1
abundance: .
d_gene: TRBD1
CDR3aa: CASSLGQGAGTEAFF
CDR3nt: TGTGCCAGCAGTTTAGGACAGGGGGCAGGTACTGAAGCTTTCTTT

v_gene: TRBV6-5
j_gene: TRBJ2-7
abundance: .
d_gene: TRBD1
CDR3aa: CASSSAHETGYEQYF
CDR3nt: TGTGCCAGCAGTTCCGCGCACGAGACAGGGTACGAGCAGTACTTC

v_gene: TRBV7-2
j_gene: TRBJ1-3
abundance: .
d_gene: .
CDR3aa: CASSLDSATGNTIYF
CDR3nt: TGTGCCAGCAGCTTGGACAGCGCCACTGGAAACACCATATATTTT

v_gene: TRBV6-5
j_gene: TRBJ2-5
abundance: .
d_gene: TRBD2
CDR3aa: CASRLAGFGETQYF
CDR3nt: TGTGCCAGCAGGTTAGCGGGATTCGGAGAGACCCAGTACTTC

v_gene: TRBV3-1/TRBV3-2
j_gene: TRBJ2-7
abundance: .
d_gene: TRBD1
CDR3aa: CASSPGDRYEQYF
CDR3nt: TGTGCCAGCAGCCCGGGGGACAGGTACGAGCAGTACTTC

v_gene: TRBV4-1
j_gene: TRBJ2-5
abundance: .
d_gene: TRBD2
CDR3aa: CASSQDRVAGASPNQETQYF
CDR3nt: TGCGCCAGCAGCCAAGACCGCGTAGCGGGAGCGTCTCCGAACCAAGAGACCCAGTACTTC

v_gene: TRBV29-1
j_gene: TRBJ2-3
abundance: .
d_gene: .
CDR3aa: CSAGTVPTDTQYF
CDR3nt: TGCAGCGCCGGGACTGTGCCCACAGATACGCAGTATTTT

v_gene: TRBV5-8
j_gene: TRBJ1-3
abundance: .
d_gene: .
CDR3aa: CASSLGGRGGNTIYF
CDR3nt: TGTGCCAGCAGCTTGGGAGGGAGAGGTGGAAACACCATATATTTT

v_gene: TRBV7-6
j_gene: TRBJ1-1
abundance: .
d_gene: TRBD1
CDR3aa: CASSRTGTGTEAFF
CDR3nt: TGTGCCAGCAGCCGGACAGGGACGGGCACTGAAGCTTTCTTT

v_gene: TRBV9
j_gene: TRBJ2-3
abundance: .
d_gene: .
CDR3aa: CASSVEGRVDTQYF
CDR3nt: TGTGCCAGCAGCGTAGAAGGCAGGGTGGATACGCAGTATTTT